A single T cell receptor beta chain is shown here with its context. Antigen: not known. cDNA specific to TCR beta was made from approximately 0.55 ug of total RNA, with a constant-region primer employed for priming. Three-round nested multiplex PCR performed with slightly modified ARM-PCR produced the TCR beta libraries. Each of the first two PCR rounds ran roughly 10 cycles with TRBV1-TRBV30 forward and C-beta reverse primers. MiXCR, run by TCRdb on the multiplex PCR reads, gives a single entry per CDR3 protein. The sample carries 310,000 or so distinct CDR3 sequences, around 50% recorded once. This entry belongs to a study of tumor-infiltrating lymphocytes in primary liver carcinoma. Study-level background: Surgical resection was used to treat these primary liver carcinoma patients. Men and women, 30 to 69 years of age, made up the patients. Broader study findings: The overlap of tumor-adjacent and tumor-blood pairs was smaller than that of tumor region pairs.

Blood RNA came from unsorted whole blood; germline DNA was also extracted. The CDR3 covers 18 residues. Trimming removed 3 bases from V and 0 bases from J; junction bases left unmatched: 4. Germline CDR1 is SGHDN and CDR2 is FVKESK. The sequence was obtained from a woman under 40 with primary liver carcinoma and hepatitis B virus infection. The chain employs TRBV14 and TRBJ2-1; 14 bases map to TRBD2. Sequencing was carried out using peripheral blood. The CDR3 spells CASSHMTSGRASYNEQFF. The DNA for the CDR3 is TGTGCCAGCAGCCATATGACTAGCGGGAGGGCCTCCTACAATGAGCAGTTCTTC. The full variable domain, with the rest looked up from reference TRBV14 and TRBJ2-1, is EAGVTQFPSHSVIEKGQTVTLRCDPISGHDNLYWYRRVMGKEIKFLLHFVKESKQDESGMPNNRFLAERTGGTYSTLKVQPAELEDSGVYFCASSHMTSGRASYNEQFFGPGTRLTVL.